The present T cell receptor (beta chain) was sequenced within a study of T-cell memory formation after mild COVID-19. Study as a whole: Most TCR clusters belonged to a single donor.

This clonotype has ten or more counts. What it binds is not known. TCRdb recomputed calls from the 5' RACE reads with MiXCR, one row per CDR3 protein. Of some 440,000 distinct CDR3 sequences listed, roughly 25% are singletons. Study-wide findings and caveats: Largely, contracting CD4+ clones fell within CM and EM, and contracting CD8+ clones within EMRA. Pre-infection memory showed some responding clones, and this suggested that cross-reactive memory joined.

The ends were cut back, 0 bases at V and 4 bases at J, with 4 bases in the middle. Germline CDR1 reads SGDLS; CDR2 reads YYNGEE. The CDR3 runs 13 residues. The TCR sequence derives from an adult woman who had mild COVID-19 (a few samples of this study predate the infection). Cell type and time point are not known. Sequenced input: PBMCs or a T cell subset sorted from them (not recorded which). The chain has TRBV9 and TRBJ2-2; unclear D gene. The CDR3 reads CASSVAGTGELFF. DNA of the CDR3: TGTGCCAGCAGCGTAGCCGGCACCGGGGAGCTGTTTTTT.